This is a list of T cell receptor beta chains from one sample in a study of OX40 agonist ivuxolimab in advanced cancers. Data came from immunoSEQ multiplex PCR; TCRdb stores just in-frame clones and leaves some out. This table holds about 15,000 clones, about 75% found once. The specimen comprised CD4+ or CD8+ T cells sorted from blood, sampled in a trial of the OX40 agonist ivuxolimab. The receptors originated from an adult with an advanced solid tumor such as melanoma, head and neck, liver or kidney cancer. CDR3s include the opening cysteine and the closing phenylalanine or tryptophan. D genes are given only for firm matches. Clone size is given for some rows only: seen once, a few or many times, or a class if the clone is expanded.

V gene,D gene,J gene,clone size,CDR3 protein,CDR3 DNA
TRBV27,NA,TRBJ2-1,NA,CASGPYNEQFF,TGTGCCAGCGGGCCGTACAATGAGCAGTTCTTC
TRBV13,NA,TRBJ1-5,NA,CASSPNLGQPQHF,TGTGCCAGCAGTCCGAACCTGGGCCAGCCCCAGCATTTT
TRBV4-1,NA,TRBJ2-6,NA,CASSQGPSSGANVLTF,TGCGCCAGCAGCCAAGGACCGAGCTCTGGGGCCAACGTCCTGACTTTC
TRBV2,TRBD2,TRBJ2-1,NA,CACQGLAPWGTRYNEQFF,TGTGCCTGCCAGGGACTAGCGCCTTGGGGTACGCGGTACAATGAGCAGTTCTTC
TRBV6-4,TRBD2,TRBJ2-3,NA,CASSEGTSGTDTQYF,TGTGCCAGCAGTGAGGGGACTAGCGGCACAGATACGCAGTATTTT
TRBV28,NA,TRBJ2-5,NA,CASSQGQETQYF,TGTGCCAGCTCACAGGGCCAAGAGACCCAGTACTTC
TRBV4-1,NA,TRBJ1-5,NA,CASSRWDNQPQHF,TGCGCCAGCAGCAGGTGGGACAATCAGCCCCAGCATTTT
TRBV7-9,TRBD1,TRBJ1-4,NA,CASSLDRDRDEKLFF,TGTGCCAGCAGCTTAGACCGGGACAGGGACGAAAAACTGTTTTTT
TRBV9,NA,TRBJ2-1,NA,CASSVSGLVYNEQFF,TGTGCCAGCAGCGTTTCGGGACTTGTCTACAATGAGCAGTTCTTC
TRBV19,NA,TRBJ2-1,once,CASSLSMSSYNEQFF,TGTGCCAGTAGTCTCTCCATGAGCTCCTACAATGAGCAGTTCTTC
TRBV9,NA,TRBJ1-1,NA,CASSVRGNTEAFF,TGTGCCAGCAGCGTAAGGGGGAACACTGAAGCTTTCTTT